What follows is one T cell receptor beta chain and its context. Its antigen target is currently unknown. No per-base quality is available; no much larger clone lies one base away. The immunoSEQ Assay, a bias-controlled multiplex PCR, was used to amplify TCRbeta CDR3 regions from genomic DNA. The source study handled its data this way. The number of nucleated cells in each sample was estimated from the amplification of reference gene primers within the assay. Sequence reads were collapsed and filtered to measure the absolute abundance of every unique TCRbeta CDR3 rearrangement. For each sample, productive Simpson clonality was calculated as the square root of Simpson's diversity index over productive rearrangements. In its TCRdb copy, this immuneACCESS table keeps in-frame sequences only and misses some clones. Where compared with another copy, unresolved V genes explain less than half of these, and the others have no known cause. The V and J calls and clone size are taken from that table; D and trimming were inferred from the DNA. The sample table holds about 250,000 clones, of which 75% to 90% were seen once. The ten largest clones take up roughly 8.6% of the sample.

The germline ends are 10 bases apart after V is trimmed by 1 base and J by 1 base. CDR1 and CDR2 are read off the germline V gene as SGHTA and FQGNSA. The CDR3 runs 15 residues from the cysteine to the phenylalanine. The only DNA kept is the CDR3, 45 bases in frame from the first base. The data were obtained in a study of blood T cell repertoires in COVID-19 (dated by TCRdb to the early 2020s). The study in broad terms: The collaborator samples originated in the United States, Italy and Spain and spanned the acute and convalescent phases of COVID-19. The prospective study material was composed of cDNA or gDNA derived from T cells, B-cell-depleted T cells, or PBMCs. Deeply sampled blood TCRbeta repertoires from subjects exposed to, actively infected with, or recovered from COVID-19 were included in the dataset. A freely available public database, intended as a resource for researchers studying the immune response to SARS-CoV-2, is where the repertoires were released. Samples came from the ongoing ImmuneRACE study (first 160 participants) plus 1,254 subjects from 6 global collaborators. Nearly every sample came with metadata listing a de-identified subject ID, COVID-19 status, age in years and sex. Where available, HLA class I and class II types were taken from metadata supplied by the sample provider and were not determined by assay-based typing.

Paper-wide results and their limitations: The amount of clinical and demographic metadata varied by source and participant and was provided uncurated.

Participants in the prospective study were enrolled through a virtual design, were aged about 18 to 90 years, and lived in 24 United States geographic areas. In the prospective study, cohorts were assigned on the basis of participant-reported clinical history obtained from a screening survey and a study questionnaire. For ImmuneRACE Cohort 3, a participant was defined as recovered based on two consecutive negative NP/OP PCR tests, clearance by a healthcare professional, or resolution of symptoms. Mobile phlebotomists in the prospective study collected whole blood, serum and a nasopharyngeal or oropharyngeal swab from every participant. Additional blood draws and questionnaires over an approximately two-month period could optionally be provided by prospective study participants. Before DNA extraction, blood samples from the prospective study were shipped at room temperature or frozen.

The sequenced material came from PBMCs or T cells enriched from blood (not recorded which). The clonotype comes from a man aged 40-55 years who had recovered from COVID-19. In this chain, TRBV7-2 is recombined with TRBJ1-1; the D gene is unclear. The sequence in DNA is TGTGCCAGCAGCTTAGTCGGGGTCGCGAACACTGAAGCTTTCTTT. This yields the protein CASSLVGVANTEAFF.